The 11 T cell receptor beta chains in this list originate from one sample, sequenced in a study of cytomegalovirus exposure and HLA in healthy donors. Primers for the PCR totalled 60 Vbeta and 13 Jbeta. Profiling relied on immunoSEQ multiplex PCR, and the TCRdb table lists in-frame clones only, not all of them. The table shows roughly 190,000 clones, with roughly 13% occurring only once. The sample taken for sequencing was PBMCs. The receptors shown here come from a man between 50 and 59 years old in good health and CMV-seropositive.

This chain links TRBV29-1 with TRBJ1-3, with D hard to call. Trimming left V 4 bases short and J 0 bases short, with 7 bases between. This CDR3 is built from 13 residues. Germline V lookup: CDR1 SQVTM, CDR2 ANQGSEA. As DNA, the CDR3 is TGCAGCGTTGCGAAGCTCTCTGGAAACACCATATATTTT. The encoded protein is CSVAKLSGNTIYF.

This clone was counted a few times. The chain recombines TRBV28 with TRBJ1-1, with D tentatively TRBD1 (5 bases). Trimming removed 8 bases at V and 7 bases at J, with 17 bases between. The germline V gene has CDR1 MDHEN and CDR2 SYDVKM. The CDR3 has 13 amino acids. The CDR3 coding sequence is TGTGCCAGCGCCTACGAAGCGGGGCGTGAAGCTTTCTTT. As protein: CASAYEAGREAFF.

This clone appeared a few times. Its ends do not fully match the called genes, so a read error is possible. The sample carries other DNA sequences with the same CDR3. The CDR3 spells CASSLNMQEVFAGANVLTF. For the CDR3, the DNA is TGCGCCAGCAGCTTAAACATGCAAGAGGTTTTTGCTGGGGCCAACGTCCTGACTTTC. V and J are TRBV5-6 and TRBJ2-6, with unresolved D. The CDR3 length is 19 residues. Germline-derived CDR1 and CDR2 are SGHDT and YYEEEE.

The rearrangement joins TRBV2 to TRBJ1-2, with D unclear. The CDR3 runs 13 residues. Per germline, CDR1 SNHLY and CDR2 FYNNEI. V gave up 6 bases and J gave up 8 bases, with 16 bases separating them. The CDR3 loop reads CASSSGISRGYTF. DNA of the CDR3: TGTGCCAGCAGCTCCGGGATATCCAGGGGCTACACCTTC.

The J gene is TRBJ2-3, the V gene TRBV7-9; D may be TRBD2 (6 bases). There are 18 residues in the CDR3. In germline, CDR1 is SEHNR, CDR2 FQNEAQ (reference sequence). V was shortened by 6 bases and J by 0 bases, with 22 bases between the two germline ends. Here the CDR3 DNA reads TGTGCCAGCAGTTCTCTCTGGGGGGAAGTAATGAGCACAGATACGCAGTATTTT. It codes for CASSSLWGEVMSTDTQYF.

This clone was seen a few times. The sample carries other DNA sequences with the same CDR3. This rearrangement joins TRBV18 to TRBJ2-2, with TRBD1 identical over 7 bases. The CDR3 consists of 15 residues. From germline, CDR1 is KGHSH and CDR2 LQKENI. The J segment lost 2 bases and the V segment lost 1 base, leaving 1 base of the junction unmatched. Here the CDR3 reads CASSPRQGNTGELFF. CDR3 in DNA: TGTGCCAGCTCACCACGACAGGGTAACACCGGGGAGCTGTTTTTT.

This clone was detected only a few times. The chain joins TRBV7-9 to TRBJ1-2; tentative D call: TRBD1 (6 bases). Trimming pared 5 bases from V and 9 bases from J, leaving 19 bases between. Germline V lookup: CDR1 SEHNR, CDR2 FQNEAQ (reference sequence). The CDR3 sequence is 14 residues long. The CDR3 nucleotides are TGTGCCAGCAGCCTAAGTGACAGGCGATCAAGCTACACCTTC. Protein product: CASSLSDRRSSYTF.

The chain has TRBV6-1 and TRBJ2-1, with D possibly TRBD1 on 6 matching bases. Germline V gene data show CDR1 as MNHNS and CDR2 as SASEGT. Trimming shortened V by 4 bases and J by 1 base, and 14 bases separated the two germline ends. The CDR3 totals 16 residues. In DNA form, the CDR3 reads TGTGCCAGCAGTGGTTTTTCAGGGGCTTCCTACAATGAGCAGTTCTTC. Its translation is CASSGFSGASYNEQFF.

Only a few counts were recorded for this clone. An end of the junction does not agree with germline; a read error may underlie this. This CDR3 is CASSLAGGDHPQHF. The CDR3 DNA sequence: TGTGCCAGCAGCTTAGCAGGGGGGGATCATCCCCAGCATTTT. The chain has TRBV7-2 and TRBJ1-5, with a possible D match to TRBD1 (6 bases). The CDR3 runs 14 residues. Germline V gene lookup returns CDR1 SGHTA and CDR2 FQGNSA. Full variable domain (outside the CDR3, taken from reference TRBV7-2 and TRBJ1-5): GAGVSQSPSNKVTEKGKDVELRCDPISGHTALYWYRQSLGQGLEFLIYFQGNSAPDKSGLPSDRFSAERTGGSVSTLTIQRTQQEDSAVYLCASSLAGGDHPQHFGDGTRLSIL.

The V call is TRBV7-2, the J call TRBJ2-4, with D maybe TRBD2 (6 bases). Judging by the DNA end, TRBJ2-5 fits better; the J call may be wrong. This CDR3 region has 13 residues. CDR1 SGHTA and CDR2 FQGNSA come from the germline V gene. The DNA of the CDR3 is TGTGCCAGCAGGGAGGGGTTAACCGGGACCCAGTACTTC. Its protein product is CASREGLTGTQYF.

This clone was counted a few times. The gene calls are TRBV30 and TRBJ1-2; D might be TRBD1 (6 bases). The CDR3 extends over 13 amino acids. Per the germline V gene, CDR1 is GTSNPN and CDR2 is SVGIG (reference sequence). The V end lost 0 bases, the J end lost 3 bases, and 8 bases lay between the germline ends. In DNA, the CDR3 is TGTGCCTGGAGTGTACAGGGTTACTATGGCTACACCTTC. Protein product: CAWSVQGYYGYTF.